A single sample gave rise to the 28 T cell receptor beta chains below, sequenced in a study of blood T cell repertoires in COVID-19. Using immunoSEQ multiplex PCR, the repertoire was profiled, and TCRdb retains in-frame clones only, with some absent. The data contain about 59,000 clones, approximately 90% of them singletons. The sequencing sample was made of peripheral blood. These receptors were taken from a man aged 80 or over with acute or convalescent COVID-19.

This rearrangement joins TRBV9 to TRBJ1-4, with 9 bases lining up with TRBD1. Trimming removed 0 bases from V and 7 bases from J; junction bases left unmatched: 4. This CDR3 is built from 15 residues. Looked up from germline, CDR1 is SGDLS and CDR2 is YYNGEE. CDR3 amino acids: CASSVDRGPGEKLFF. The CDR3 region has the DNA TGTGCCAGCAGCGTAGACAGGGGGCCCGGTGAAAAACTGTTTTTT.

V and J are TRBV25-1 and TRBJ2-2; perhaps TRBD1 as D (6 bases). Germline V gene lookup returns CDR1 MGHDK and CDR2 SYGVNS. This CDR3 contains 14 residues. V was pared by 4 bases and J by 5 bases, with 11 bases between. CDR3 sequence: CASSVRGGTGELFF. As DNA, the CDR3 is TGTGCCAGCAGTGTCAGGGGTGGGACCGGGGAGCTGTTTTTT.

The V call is TRBV27, the J call TRBJ2-3; 13 bases are shared with TRBD2. CDR1 and CDR2 from the germline V gene are MNHEY and SMNVEV (reference sequence). The CDR3 is 16 amino acids. Trimming cost V 6 bases and J 4 bases; bases outside gene matches: 7. The CDR3 nucleotides are TGTGCCAGCAGGCTCACTAGCGGGGGGGCCGCAGATACGCAGTATTTT. It encodes CASRLTSGGAADTQYF.

The chain recombines TRBV2 with TRBJ1-5; 7 bases are shared with TRBD1. The CDR3 is 12 amino acids. V was clipped by 10 bases and J by 4 bases; unmatched bases: 4. CDR1 SNHLY and CDR2 FYNNEI come from the germline V gene. The CDR3 sequence is CAMGQMNQPQHF. CDR3 coding DNA: TGTGCCATGGGACAGATGAATCAGCCCCAGCATTTT.

This clone was counted only a few times. The chain joins TRBV5-1 to TRBJ2-3; 7 bases match TRBD2. Germline-derived CDR1 and CDR2 are SGHRS and YFSETQ. The CDR3 has 14 residues. V lost 1 base and J lost 6; bases outside the gene matches: 5. The CDR3 region is CASSLTSAGDTQYF. DNA for the CDR3: TGCGCCAGCAGCTTGACTAGCGCTGGGGATACGCAGTATTTT.

The chain uses TRBV5-6 and TRBJ1-2; D unresolved. Germline CDR1 SGHDT, CDR2 YYEEEE. This CDR3 comprises 14 residues. V was clipped by 0 bases and J by 2 bases, with 8 bases between them. CDR3 region: CASSLGAENYGYTF. The CDR3 DNA sequence: TGTGCCAGCAGCTTGGGTGCGGAGAACTATGGCTACACCTTC.

The genes are TRBV28 and TRBJ2-7; D ambiguous. This CDR3 contains 14 residues. Trimming pared 7 bases from V and 2 bases from J, leaving 15 bases between. Germline CDR1 and CDR2: MDHEN and SYDVKM. CDR3 bases: TGTGCCAGCACCCGCGGTTCGTTCGCCTACGAGCAGTACTTC. Amino acids: CASTRGSFAYEQYF.

This sequence joins TRBV6-1 and TRBJ1-5; D remains ambiguous. Germline V CDR1 and CDR2: MNHNS, SASEGT. With 6 bases removed from V and 3 bases from J, the gap between germline ends came to 12 bases. The CDR3 loop spans 14 amino acids. In DNA, the CDR3 is TGTGCCAGCAGACAGTTGGCGTACAATCAGCCCCAGCATTTT. Its protein product is CASRQLAYNQPQHF.

The gene calls are TRBV6-6 and TRBJ1-4, with a possible D match to TRBD1 (5 bases). Germline V lookup: CDR1 MNHNY, CDR2 SVGAGI (reference sequence). The V end lost 8 bases, the J end lost 4 bases, and 17 bases lay between the germline ends. This CDR3 has 15 amino acids. CDR3 nucleotide sequence: TGTGCCAGCTCCACCCGGGGGAGTCTTAATGAAAAACTGTTTTTT. The encoded protein is CASSTRGSLNEKLFF.

The gene calls are TRBV9 and TRBJ2-1; TRBD1 might be the D (5 bases). The length of the CDR3 is 15 residues. Germline assignment: CDR1 SGDLS and CDR2 YYNGEE. V was trimmed by 0 bases and J by 6 bases, leaving 13 bases between them. CDR3 bases: TGTGCCAGCAGCGTAGGGGCAGGGCTTCCCAATGAGCAGTTCTTC. Translation: CASSVGAGLPNEQFF.

This sequence joins TRBV7-8 and TRBJ2-3; TRBD1 is a possible D gene (6 bases). CDR1 and CDR2 (germline): SGHVS, FQNEAQ. Trimming took 2 bases from V and 3 from J, leaving 21 bases between them. This CDR3 is built from 18 residues. The CDR3 loop is CASSLYRVGTSRTDTQYF. The CDR3 DNA sequence: TGTGCCAGCAGCTTATACAGGGTGGGCACTTCGAGGACAGATACGCAGTATTTT.

The V call is TRBV5-4, the J call TRBJ1-3, with D perhaps TRBD1 (5 bases). This CDR3 has 16 residues. The ends were cut back, 4 bases at V and 1 base at J, with 15 bases in the middle. CDR1 is SGHNT, CDR2 YYREEE, per germline (reference sequence). The CDR3 sequence is CASSGAQGGSGNTIYF. The DNA for the CDR3 is TGTGCCAGCAGCGGAGCCCAGGGAGGGTCTGGAAACACCATATATTTT.

The chain couples TRBV6-6 to TRBJ1-4; D not certain. Trimming pared 7 bases from V and 4 bases from J, leaving 10 bases between. Germline V gene lookup returns CDR1 MNHNY and CDR2 SVGAGI (reference sequence). The CDR3 is 13 amino acids. The CDR3 protein is CASNNMFNEKLFF. Written as DNA, the CDR3 is TGTGCCAGCAATAACATGTTTAATGAAAAACTGTTTTTT.

The count of this clone is one. J is TRBJ2-5 and V is TRBV9, with 11 bases identical to TRBD2. This CDR3 has 16 amino acids. The germline V gene has CDR1 SGDLS and CDR2 YYNGEE. V dropped 2 bases and J dropped 1; count of bases not matched to a gene: 4. The CDR3 DNA follows: TGTGCCAGCAGCGTCGGTCTAGCGGGGGGCCAAGAGACCCAGTACTTC. Its protein product is CASSVGLAGGQETQYF.

V is TRBV6-1 and J is TRBJ2-7; 9 bases match TRBD1. V shed 0 bases, J shed 3 bases, and the junction held 6 bases outside the gene matches. In germline, CDR1 is MNHNS, CDR2 SASEGT. This CDR3 has 16 amino acids. The CDR3 coding sequence is TGTGCCAGCAGTGAAGCGGCGGGACAGGGTTTCTACGAGCAGTACTTC. It translates to CASSEAAGQGFYEQYF.

This clone showed up just once. V usage is TRBV5-1 and J usage is TRBJ2-2; D unclear. CDR3 length: 14 residues. Germline loops: CDR1 SGHRS, CDR2 YFSETQ. The ends were cut back, 0 bases at V and 2 bases at J, with 5 bases in the middle. DNA for the CDR3: TGCGCCAGCAGCTTGGGAGATAACACCGGGGAGCTGTTTTTT. Translating gives CASSLGDNTGELFF.

The J gene is TRBJ2-7, the V gene TRBV5-1, with 10 bases fitting TRBD1. With V trimmed by 2 bases and J by 0 bases, 2 bases remained unmatched. Germline loops: CDR1 SGHRS, CDR2 YFSETQ. The CDR3 runs 15 residues. The DNA for the CDR3 is TGCGCCAGCAGCTTCGGGGACAGGGGCTCCTACGAGCAGTACTTC. The encoded protein is CASSFGDRGSYEQYF.

V and J are TRBV9 and TRBJ1-5; TRBD1 might be the D (6 bases). This CDR3 is built from 15 residues. Trimming shortened V by 4 bases and J by 5 bases, and 16 bases separated the two germline ends. CDR1 is SGDLS and CDR2 is YYNGEE in the germline V gene. The CDR3 coding sequence is TGTGCCAGCAGCCCGGGCGGGGGGCGAGATCAGCCCCAGCATTTT. Translation gives CASSPGGGRDQPQHF.

The V gene is TRBV5-4, the J gene TRBJ2-5, with 10 positions matching TRBD2. Losses at the gene ends were 4 bases for V and 5 bases for J; bases not matched to a gene: 8. The CDR3 length is 15 residues. Germline CDR1 SGHNT, CDR2 YYREEE (reference sequence). The CDR3 sequence: CASSKSGGAGETQYF. The CDR3 DNA is TGTGCCAGCAGCAAAAGCGGGGGGGCCGGCGAGACCCAGTACTTC.

The chain carries TRBV18 and TRBJ1-1; 7 bases line up with TRBD1. Germline CDR1 reads KGHSH; CDR2 reads LQKENI. This CDR3 comprises 14 residues. After removal of 0 bases from V and 7 bases from J, the junction contained 5 bases not matched to a gene. Here the CDR3 DNA reads TGTGCCAGCTCACCACCGGGGACAGCTTATGAAGCTTTCTTT. Residues: CASSPPGTAYEAFF.

The chain couples TRBV6-6 to TRBJ1-1, with no clear D. Germline-derived CDR1 and CDR2 are MNHNY and SVGAGI (reference sequence). The CDR3 is 13 residues long. V dropped 2 bases and J dropped 1 base, with 5 bases sitting between them. The CDR3 region is CASSYGENTEAFF. CDR3 bases: TGTGCCAGCAGTTACGGAGAGAACACTGAAGCTTTCTTT.

CDR3 nucleotide sequence: TGTGCCAGTAGTATGGTTAGCGGGGGGGCCGGCGGGGAGCTGTTTTTT. Protein: CASSMVSGGAGGELFF. The V and J genes are TRBV19 and TRBJ2-2, with 11 bases lining up with TRBD2. This CDR3 spans 16 amino acids. Trimming took 3 bases from V and 7 from J; bases not matched to a gene: 7. Germline V gene sequence: CDR1 LNHDA, CDR2 SQIVND (reference sequence).

The V gene is TRBV5-1, the J gene TRBJ2-5; TRBD1 aligns across 7 bases. The CDR3 loop spans 18 amino acids. CDR1 is SGHRS, CDR2 YFSETQ, per germline. Trimming removed 0 bases from V and 5 bases from J; junction bases left unmatched: 16. The CDR3 protein is CASSLAGSFGVQGETQYF. As DNA, the CDR3 is TGCGCCAGCAGCTTGGCAGGAAGTTTTGGGGTACAGGGGGAGACCCAGTACTTC.

There are a few counts of this clone. This chain uses TRBV30 with TRBJ1-2, with 7 bases matching TRBD1. With 1 base clipped from V and 6 bases from J, the junction kept 8 bases outside the gene matches. Germline V gene lookup returns CDR1 GTSNPN and CDR2 SVGIG (reference sequence). The CDR3 is 14 residues long. This CDR3 reads CAWSGGGEYDGYTF. As DNA, the CDR3 is TGTGCCTGGAGTGGAGGGGGCGAATACGATGGCTACACCTTC.

The genes are TRBV6-4 and TRBJ1-1; 8 bases align to TRBD1. V lost 6 bases to trimming and J lost 1 base; unmatched junction nucleotides: 4. The CDR3 sequence is 14 residues long. CDR1 MRHNA and CDR2 SNTAGT come from the germline V gene. CDR3 protein: CASSPGQANTEAFF. The DNA for the CDR3 is TGTGCCAGCAGCCCGGGACAGGCGAACACTGAAGCTTTCTTT.

For the CDR3, the DNA is TGTGCCTGGAGTCTAGGAGAGACCCAGTACTTC. Residues: CAWSLGETQYF. V and J are TRBV30 and TRBJ2-5; no reliable D call. Trimming took off 2 bases at V and 4 bases at J, with 5 bases between the two ends. Looked up from germline, CDR1 is GTSNPN and CDR2 is SVGIG (reference sequence). The CDR3 totals 11 residues. The full variable domain, with the rest looked up from reference TRBV30 and TRBJ2-5, is SQTIHQWPATLVQPVGSPLSLECTVEGTSNPNLYWYRQAAGRGLQLLFYSVGIGQISSEVPQNLSASRPQDRQFILSSKKLLLSDSGFYLCAWSLGETQYFGPGTRLLVL.

The rearrangement links TRBV11-2 to TRBJ2-4; 7 nucleotides agree with TRBD1. The trim removed 5 bases at V and 14 bases at J, leaving 9 bases unmatched. Per the germline V gene, CDR1 is SGHAT and CDR2 is FQNNGV. This CDR3 spans 12 amino acids. The CDR3 region has the DNA TGTGCCAGCAGCCTGAACGGACAGGACGAGTACTTC. Translating gives CASSLNGQDEYF. The whole variable domain, remainder taken from reference TRBV11-2 and TRBJ2-4, is EAGVAQSPRYKIIEKRQSVAFWCNPISGHATLYWYQQILGQGPKLLIQFQNNGVVDDSQLPKDRFSAERLKGVDSTLKIQPAKLEDSAVYLCASSLNGQDEYFGAGTRLSVL.

The chain carries TRBV18 and TRBJ1-4; D gene unclear. This CDR3 is 14 amino acids long. V lost 4 bases, J lost 6 bases, and 12 bases lay in between. Germline-derived CDR1 and CDR2 are KGHSH and LQKENI. CDR3 loop: CASSLQVGYEKLFF. DNA of the CDR3: TGTGCCAGCTCACTCCAGGTTGGCTATGAAAAACTGTTTTTT.